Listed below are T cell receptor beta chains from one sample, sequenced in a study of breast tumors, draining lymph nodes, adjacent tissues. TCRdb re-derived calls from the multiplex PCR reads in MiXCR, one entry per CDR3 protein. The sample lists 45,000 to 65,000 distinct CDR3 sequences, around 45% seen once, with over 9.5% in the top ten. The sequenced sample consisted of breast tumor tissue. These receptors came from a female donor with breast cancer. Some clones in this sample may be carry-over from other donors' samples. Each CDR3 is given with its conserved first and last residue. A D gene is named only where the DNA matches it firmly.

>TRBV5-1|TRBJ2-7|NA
CASSEGGIHEQYF
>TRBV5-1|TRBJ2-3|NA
CASSLDRGGTDTQYF
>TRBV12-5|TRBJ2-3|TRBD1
CASGPPSRGQLGTQYF
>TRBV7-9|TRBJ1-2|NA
CASSLGTTYGYTF
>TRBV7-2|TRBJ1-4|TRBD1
CASSSGQGIRLFF
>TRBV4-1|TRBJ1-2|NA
CASSHTGIRNYGYTF
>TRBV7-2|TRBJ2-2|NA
CASSPGTPWELFF
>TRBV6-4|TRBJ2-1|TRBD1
CASSEVGQGANEQFF
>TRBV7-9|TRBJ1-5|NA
CASSLESNQPQHF
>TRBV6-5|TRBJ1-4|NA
CASSHSMTGAGEKLFF
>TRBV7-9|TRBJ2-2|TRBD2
CASSTPGTSGRAGWELFF
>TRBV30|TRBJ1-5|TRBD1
CAWGPGTGGRGNQPQHF
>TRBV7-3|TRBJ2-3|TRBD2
CASKRESGTDTQYF
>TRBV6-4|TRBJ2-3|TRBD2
CASSLGTSGGDTQYF
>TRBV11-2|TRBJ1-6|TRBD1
CASSLGAGQNSPLHF
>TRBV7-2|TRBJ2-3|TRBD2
CASSPLAGVTDAQYF
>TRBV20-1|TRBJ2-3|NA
CSVLGPSTDTQYF
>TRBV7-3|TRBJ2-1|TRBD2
CASSLEGTSGGNQQFF
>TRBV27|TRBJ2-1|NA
CASSLGGVVYNEQFF
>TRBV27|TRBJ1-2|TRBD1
CATLSAGQGYYGYTF
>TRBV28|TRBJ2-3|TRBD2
CASNKAGGPSDTQYF
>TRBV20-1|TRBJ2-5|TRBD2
CSARDGLAVETQYF
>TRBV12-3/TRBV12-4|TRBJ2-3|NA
CASSSWSTDTQYF
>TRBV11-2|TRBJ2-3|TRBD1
CASSLDRGPRDTQYF
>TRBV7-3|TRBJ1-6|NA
CASSKETGSDSPLHF
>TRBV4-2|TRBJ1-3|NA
CASSQDHEGITIYF
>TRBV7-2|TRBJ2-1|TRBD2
CASSLEGTSGPGGDEQFF
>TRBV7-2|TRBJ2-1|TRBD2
CASSLGRLAVYNEQFF
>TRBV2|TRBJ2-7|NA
CASSEATSYEQYF
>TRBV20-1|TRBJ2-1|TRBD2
CSASAGAGGLNEQFF